This T cell receptor (beta chain) was sequenced in a study of blood T cell repertoires in COVID-19. Turning to the study itself: From the United States, Italy and Spain came samples of acute and convalescent COVID-19. PBMCs, B-cell-depleted T cells, or T cells were the source of the cDNA or gDNA that made up the material.

This clone turned up a few times. The germline gives CDR1 SNHLY, CDR2 FYNNEI. This CDR3 spans 16 amino acids. The junction had 10 bases not matched to a gene; V was cut back by 7 bases and J by 2 bases. Original handling: Amplified reference gene primers provided the basis for estimating nucleated cell counts. Profiling relied on immunoSEQ multiplex PCR, and the TCRdb table lists in-frame clones only, not all of them. D and trimming were read from the DNA, whereas the V and J calls and clone size are those reported in that table. Here the sample spans tens of thousands of clones, 80% to 95% being singletons.

The J gene is TRBJ2-2, the V gene TRBV2, with TRBD1 matching over 7 bases. The specimen was peripheral blood. The clonotype was recovered from a human donor in a cohort sampled during active COVID-19. This chain's CDR3 is CASKGQATKNTGELFF. As DNA, the CDR3 is TGTGCCAGCAAAGGACAGGCGACGAAAAACACCGGGGAGCTGTTTTTT.